These 13 T cell receptor beta chains originate from one sample sequenced in a study of CD8 T cells in ankylosing spondylitis. Study-wide points: Fewer than ten highly homologous variants made up a TCR beta motif that seemed to typify ankylosing spondylitis blood.

These receptors' targets are unknown. TCRdb ran MiXCR on the 5' RACE reads and lists one entry per CDR3 protein. The sample contains under 950,000 distinct CDR3 sequences, around 17% of which appear only once. What was sequenced was blood, either unsorted or a sorted T cell fraction (not recorded which). The receptor set was obtained from a male donor with ankylosing spondylitis.

The sample holds a few counts of this clonotype. CDR3 in DNA: TGTGCCAGCAGTTTAATCCAGCGGACAGCTCCCTACGAGCAGTACTTC. Translated, it gives CASSLIQRTAPYEQYF. This chain links TRBV12-3 or TRBV12-4 with TRBJ2-7, with D perhaps matching TRBD1 (6 bases). The length of the CDR3 is 16 residues. V gave up 2 bases and J gave up 2 bases, with 16 bases separating them.

The chain couples TRBV9 to TRBJ2-1; D perhaps matches TRBD1 (6 bases). The CDR3 totals 15 residues. V was trimmed by 3 bases and J by 4 bases, leaving 14 bases between them. The germline V gene has CDR1 SGDLS and CDR2 YYNGEE. CDR3 DNA sequence: TGTGCCAGCAGCGGCTCCGGGACACCGTACAATGAGCAGTTCTTC. Its protein is CASSGSGTPYNEQFF. The complete variable domain, with remaining parts taken from reference TRBV9 and TRBJ2-1, reads DSGVTQTPKHLITATGQRVTLRCSPRSGDLSVYWYQQSLDQGLQFLIQYYNGEERAKGNILERFSAQQFPDLHSELNLSSLELGDSALYFCASSGSGTPYNEQFFGPGTRLTVL.

The CDR3 nucleotides are TGTGCCTGGAGTAGGGAGGGTTGGAATGAGCAGTTCTTC. Translation gives CAWSREGWNEQFF. The chain combines TRBV30 with TRBJ2-1, with 7 bases aligning to TRBD2. V dropped 2 bases and J dropped 7; count of bases not matched to a gene: 5. CDR1 and CDR2 (germline): GTSNPN, SVGIG (reference sequence). The CDR3 runs 13 residues.

This clonotype was counted only a few times. This chain uses TRBV28 with TRBJ1-2; no firm D call. The CDR3 extends over 15 amino acids. Germline V gene lookup returns CDR1 MDHEN and CDR2 SYDVKM. V lost 5 bases and J lost 2, with 15 bases in between. CDR3: CASSAALSRNYGYTF. Here the CDR3 DNA reads TGTGCCAGCAGTGCCGCTCTTAGCAGGAACTATGGCTACACCTTC.

This clonotype was recorded at least ten times. The chain recombines TRBV5-1 with TRBJ2-7, with TRBD1 identical over 8 bases. V shed 3 bases, J shed 6 bases, and the junction held 8 bases outside the gene matches. This CDR3 is 14 amino acids long. Germline V gene lookup returns CDR1 SGHRS and CDR2 YFSETQ. CDR3 in amino acids: CASSSIQGVGEQYF. In DNA, the CDR3 is TGCGCCAGCAGCTCTATACAGGGGGTTGGCGAGCAGTACTTC.

This clonotype showed up just a few times. This chain uses TRBV12-3 or TRBV12-4 with TRBJ2-3; possible D gene TRBD2, 6 bases. The length of the CDR3 is 17 residues. Trimming removed 3 bases from V and 5 bases from J, with 21 bases in between. The CDR3 spells CASSFGSSSAVVDTQYF. The CDR3 coding sequence is TGTGCCAGCAGTTTCGGGTCTTCTAGCGCAGTTGTAGATACGCAGTATTTT.

The table lists this clonotype with a few counts. V is TRBV6-6 and J is TRBJ2-7; D is possibly TRBD1 (6 bases). CDR3 length equals 13 residues. CDR1 and CDR2 (germline): MNHNY, SVGAGI (reference sequence). V was clipped by 7 bases and J by 4 bases, with 14 bases between them. This CDR3 reads CASTSPQGYEQYF. The CDR3, as DNA: TGTGCCAGCACCTCTCCCCAGGGGTACGAGCAGTACTTC.

This rearrangement joins TRBV20-1 to TRBJ1-3; D uncertain. Deletions cut 3 bases from V and 0 bases from J, with 9 bases between. The CDR3 contains 14 residues. Germline V lookup: CDR1 DFQATT, CDR2 SNEGSKA (reference sequence). The CDR3 region is CSASSTPSGNTIYF. The CDR3 bases are TGCAGTGCTAGTAGTACCCCCTCTGGAAACACCATATATTTT.

V gene TRBV4-2 combines with J gene TRBJ1-6; 10 nucleotides agree with TRBD1. J gave up 9 bases and V 3 bases, and 8 bases lay outside the gene matches. Germline CDR1 LGHNA, CDR2 YNFKEQ. The CDR3 runs to 16 residues. The CDR3 region has the DNA TGTGCCAGCAGCCACCCCTGGACAGGGGGAGTTTCACCCCTCCACTTT. This gives the protein CASSHPWTGGVSPLHF.

On this clonotype: The junction shows a germline mismatch at one end, possibly a read error. V is TRBV4-1 and J is TRBJ2-5, with a tentative D call TRBD2 (7 bases). The CDR3 covers 15 residues. The germline CDR1 and CDR2 sequences are MGHRA and YSYEKL. The CDR3 DNA reads as TGCGCCAGCGGCCAAGATGGGGGGGCCGGAGAGACCCAGTACTTC. The encoded protein is CASGQDGGAGETQYF.

The V call is TRBV7-2, the J call TRBJ2-5; 10 positions match TRBD1. Germline CDR1 reads SGHTA; CDR2 reads FQGNSA. The CDR3 runs to 15 residues. V shed 5 bases, J shed 5 bases, and the junction held 8 bases outside the gene matches. The CDR3 loop reads CASSARQGAWETQYF. CDR3 in DNA: TGTGCCAGCAGCGCTCGACAGGGGGCATGGGAGACCCAGTACTTC.

This clonotype was seen a handful of times. V and J are TRBV6-1 and TRBJ1-5, with 7 bases aligning to TRBD1. After removal of 5 bases from V and 7 bases from J, the junction contained 23 bases not matched to a gene. Germline lookup yields CDR1 MNHNS and CDR2 SASEGT. This CDR3 is built from 19 residues. This chain's CDR3 is CASSQWGGERDRRLQPQHF. The CDR3 nucleotides read TGTGCCAGCAGTCAGTGGGGGGGGGAACGGGACAGACGTTTGCAGCCCCAGCATTTT.

This clonotype was seen only a few times. J is TRBJ1-2 and V is TRBV13; 10 bases align to TRBD1. This CDR3 is built from 14 residues. CDR1 PRHDT and CDR2 FYEKMQ come from the germline V gene (reference sequence). J was trimmed by 7 bases and V by 6 bases; bases with no gene match: 8. CDR3: CASSSDRGLGGYTF. The CDR3 DNA reads as TGTGCCAGCAGTTCAGACAGGGGGCTAGGTGGCTACACCTTC. The full variable domain, in which reference TRBV13 and TRBJ1-2 provide the parts outside the CDR3, is AAGVIQSPRHLIKEKRETATLKCYPIPRHDTVYWYQQGPGQDPQFLISFYEKMQSDKGSIPDRFSAQQFSDYHSELNMSSLELGDSALYFCASSSDRGLGGYTFGSGTRLTVV.